One sample yielded the 6 T cell receptor beta chains listed below, sequenced in a study of PD-1 blockade in classical Hodgkin lymphoma. Produced via immunoSEQ multiplex PCR; TCRdb's table is partial and in-frame only. The data hold 80,000 to 100,000 clones, with roughly 81% observed a single time. There was relapse after autologous stem cell transplantation in every patient, and there was variation in brentuximab vedotin exposure. The sample consisted of peripheral blood mononuclear cells (PBMCs), taken before the second cycle of nivolumab. Receptor source: a human donor with classical Hodgkin lymphoma.

V and J are TRBV29-1 and TRBJ1-1, with D unresolved. The ends were cut back, 4 bases at V and 7 bases at J, with 7 bases in the middle. In germline, CDR1 is SQVTM, CDR2 ANQGSEA. The CDR3 contains 10 residues. CDR3 DNA sequence: TGCAGCGTTGCGGACGGTGAAGCTTTCTTT. Translation gives CSVADGEAFF.

The chain carries TRBV18 and TRBJ2-3, with 9 bases aligning to TRBD2. Unmatched junction bases numbered 11, after V lost 2 bases and J lost 2 bases. Germline assignment: CDR1 KGHSH and CDR2 LQKENI. CDR3 length equals 18 residues. Here the CDR3 reads CASSPKTASGTLTDTQYF. DNA for the CDR3: TGTGCCAGCTCACCAAAGACGGCTAGCGGGACCCTCACAGATACGCAGTATTTT. Filled out from reference TRBV18 and TRBJ2-3, the complete variable domain reads NAGVMQNPRHLVRRRGQEARLRCSPMKGHSHVYWYRQLPEEGLKFMVYLQKENIIDESGMPKERFSAEFPKEGPSILRIQQVVRGDSAAYFCASSPKTASGTLTDTQYFGPGTRLTVL.

The chain has TRBV28 and TRBJ1-1; 7 bases fit TRBD1. J was trimmed by 1 base and V by 3 bases; bases with no gene match: 14. Germline-derived CDR1 and CDR2 are MDHEN and SYDVKM. CDR3 length: 18 residues. The DNA for the CDR3 is TGTGCCAGCAGTTTGACGGGGGGTATAGGGGGCCCGAACACTGAAGCTTTCTTT. It translates to CASSLTGGIGGPNTEAFF. The whole variable domain, filled in from reference TRBV28 and TRBJ1-1, reads DVKVTQSSRYLVKRTGEKVFLECVQDMDHENMFWYRQDPGLGLRLIYFSYDVKMKEKGDIPEGYSVSREKKERFSLILESASTNQTSMYLCASSLTGGIGGPNTEAFFGQGTRLTVV.

This clone was seen a handful of times. The V and J genes are TRBV7-2 and TRBJ2-7, with D possibly matching TRBD1 (5 bases). The CDR3 is 11 amino acids. The germline V and J ends were trimmed by 0 bases and 10 bases, with 7 bases remaining between them. The V gene's germline CDR1 is SGHTA and CDR2 FQGNSA. CDR3 protein: CASSLAGPQYF. The CDR3 region has the DNA TGTGCCAGCAGCTTAGCGGGGCCCCAGTACTTC.

This clone has a handful of counts. The V gene is TRBV19, the J gene TRBJ2-7; 10 nucleotides align to TRBD2. From germline, CDR1 is LNHDA and CDR2 SQIVND (reference sequence). Trimming cost V 5 bases and J 6 bases; bases outside gene matches: 10. The CDR3 loop spans 15 amino acids. CDR3 nucleotide sequence: TGTGCCAGTAGTTGGGGACTAGCGTCCCTTTCCGAGCAGTACTTC. Encoded protein: CASSWGLASLSEQYF.

V gene TRBV29-1 combines with J gene TRBJ1-4, with a tentative D call TRBD1 (5 bases). Germline lookup yields CDR1 SQVTM and CDR2 ANQGSEA. The CDR3 loop spans 14 amino acids. The V and J ends lost 0 bases and 7 bases respectively, with 12 bases between them. In nucleotides, the CDR3 is TGCAGCGTTGAAGAGACAGCAAAGGGTGAAAAACTGTTTTTT. This codes for CSVEETAKGEKLFF.